One T cell receptor (beta chain) is described in this entry. The data originate from a study of blood T cell repertoires in COVID-19. Study information: Donors in the United States, Italy and Spain gave samples during acute or convalescent COVID-19. PBMCs, B-cell-depleted T cells, or T cells provided the cDNA or gDNA that made up the material.

In the source study's methods: Cell counts per sample came from amplifying reference gene primers. Sequencing used immunoSEQ multiplex PCR; TCRdb keeps in-frame clones, though not all of them. That table furnishes V, J and clone size, whereas the DNA furnished D and trimming. The table lists roughly 100,000 clones, approximately 91% of them singletons, with 4.2% in the top ten. This clonotype was sampled from a man aged 18 to 30 with acute or convalescent COVID-19. The sequenced material came from peripheral blood.

The CDR3 sequence is CASSKDRANTEAFF. Here the CDR3 DNA reads TGTGCCAGTAGTAAGGACAGGGCGAACACTGAAGCTTTCTTT. J is TRBJ1-1 and V is TRBV19; TRBD1 matches at 8 bases. Germline trimming cut 4 bases from V and 1 base from J; bases unmatched to any gene: 2. This CDR3 region has 14 residues. Germline V gene sequence: CDR1 LNHDA, CDR2 SQIVND (reference sequence).